The 14 T cell receptor beta chains below were found in one sample sequenced in a study of spatial heterogeneity in lung cancer. These receptors have no identified antigens. TCRdb ran MiXCR on the 5' RACE reads and lists one entry per CDR3 protein. The sample lists about 9,200 distinct CDR3 sequences, less than 65% occurring once. Described time point: sample taken at primary tumor resection. Study results and caveats: Tumor mutation counts were tracked by expanded intratumoral alpha and beta TCR counts.

The sequencing used lung tumor tissue, collected at surgery. Every receptor here comes from a female donor with early-stage non-small cell lung cancer.

Details on this clonotype: This beta chain is an off-target read within a library intended for alpha chains, so its frequency means little. The rearrangement joins TRBV20-1 to TRBJ1-6; 8 bases match TRBD1. Germline CDR1 DFQATT, CDR2 SNEGSKA (reference sequence). Trimming removed 6 bases from V and 7 bases from J; junction bases left unmatched: 11. The CDR3 covers 15 residues. CDR3 sequence (DNA): TGCAGTGCGAGGGGACAGGAGGTTTTGAATTCACCCCTCCACTTT. Its protein product is CSARGQEVLNSPLHF.

A remark on this clonotype: This beta chain came through as a stray read in a library set up for alpha chains, and its size says little. The V call is TRBV3-1, the J call TRBJ2-3, with D maybe TRBD2 (6 bases). V lost 1 base to trimming and J lost 1 base, with 9 bases between them. The CDR3 runs to 15 residues. Germline CDR1 is LGHDT and CDR2 is YNNKEL (reference sequence). The CDR3 region is CASSQVAGRTDTQYF. As DNA, the CDR3 is TGTGCCAGCAGCCAAGTTGCGGGGCGCACAGATACGCAGTATTTT.

In regard to this clonotype: This beta chain is a stray read from a library made for alpha chains; its abundance is not meaningful. The chain links TRBV7-9 to TRBJ2-7; TRBD1 aligns across 7 bases. The V segment lost 5 bases and the J segment 2 bases; nucleotides outside the gene matches: 6. Germline CDR1 reads SEHNR; CDR2 reads FQNEAQ (reference sequence). The CDR3 runs to 14 residues. The CDR3 DNA is TGTGCCAGCAGCCCGAACAGGGGTCCCTACGAGCAGTACTTC. The encoded protein is CASSPNRGPYEQYF. The variable domain in full, completed from reference TRBV7-9 and TRBJ2-7, reads DTGVSQNPRHKITKRGQNVTFRCDPISEHNRLYWYRQTLGQGPEFLTYFQNEAQLEKSRLLSDRFSAERPKGSFSTLEIQRTEQGDSAMYLCASSPNRGPYEQYFGPGTRLTVT.

On this clonotype itself: This beta chain is a stray read from a library made for alpha chains; its abundance is not meaningful. The rearrangement links TRBV6-2 or TRBV6-3 to TRBJ1-3, with D unresolved. Trimming took off 5 bases at V and 3 bases at J, with 14 bases between the two ends. CDR3 length: 15 amino acids. Looked up from germline, CDR1 is MNHEY and CDR2 is SVGEGT. The CDR3 region has the DNA TGTGCCAGCAGTCGCTCAGGATCGATTGGAAACACCATATATTTT. This translates into CASSRSGSIGNTIYF.

The sample holds one count of this clonotype. Within a library made for alpha chains, this beta chain is off target, and its count is uninformative. The V call is TRBV7-2, the J call TRBJ2-7; 7 bases are a match to TRBD1. CDR1 is SGHTA and CDR2 is FQGNSA in the germline V gene. J lost 5 bases, V lost 0 bases, and 7 bases had no gene match. This CDR3 comprises 15 residues. The CDR3 reads CASSLAPGTAHEQYF. For the CDR3, the DNA is TGTGCCAGCAGCTTAGCACCGGGGACAGCCCACGAGCAGTACTTC.

In its sample, this clonotype was seen a few times. The size of this beta chain means little, since it is a stray read in a library made for alpha chains. V and J are TRBV7-8 and TRBJ2-1; maybe TRBD2 (6 bases). The CDR3 spans 16 residues. The V end was cut by 5 bases, the J end by 2 bases, with 16 bases between. Germline CDR1 and CDR2: SGHVS and FQNEAQ. This chain's CDR3 is CASSPGSSATYNEQFF. The CDR3 DNA reads TGTGCCAGCAGCCCCGGGAGTAGCGCTACCTACAATGAGCAGTTCTTC.

For this clonotype: Since the library was made to target alpha chains, this beta chain is a stray read and its abundance is not meaningful. The rearrangement joins TRBV6-5 to TRBJ1-2; 10 bases map to TRBD1. The CDR3 totals 15 residues. The germline V gene encodes CDR1 MNHEY and CDR2 SVGAGI. V lost 6 bases and J lost 8; bases outside the gene matches: 12. Here the CDR3 reads CASRPTTGGERGYTF. The CDR3 DNA reads TGTGCCAGCAGACCGACGACAGGGGGCGAACGAGGCTACACCTTC.

In this sample, this clonotype turned up a few times. With the library built for alpha chains, this beta chain is off target and its frequency is not meaningful. The chain carries TRBV20-1 and TRBJ2-2; no clear D. Looked up from germline, CDR1 is DFQATT and CDR2 is SNEGSKA (reference sequence). The V end lost 1 base, the J end lost 7 bases, and 4 bases lay between the germline ends. The CDR3 length is 11 residues. The CDR3 reads CSARGGGELFF. The CDR3 coding sequence is TGCAGTGCTAGAGGGGGCGGGGAGCTGTTTTTT.

As regards this clonotype: This beta chain is an unintended read in a library built for alpha chains; its size means little. The rearrangement uses TRBV7-8 and TRBJ2-1; D might be TRBD1 or TRBD2, each matching 6 bases. The CDR3 is 18 amino acids. In germline, CDR1 is SGHVS, CDR2 FQNEAQ. The ends were cut back, 4 bases at V and 3 bases at J, with 22 bases in the middle. DNA of the CDR3: TGTGCCAGCAGCTCCCTGGGGGGCCAGGGGCAGTTCTACAATGAGCAGTTCTTC. Amino acid sequence: CASSSLGGQGQFYNEQFF.

This clonotype has more than one count but fewer than ten. This beta chain represents an off-target read in a library built for alpha chains; its size is of limited meaning. The genes are TRBV4-3 and TRBJ2-1; no reliable D call. The CDR3 runs to 15 residues. V gave up 2 bases and J gave up 0 bases, with 8 bases separating them. Germline CDR1 is LGHNA and CDR2 is YSLEER. In DNA, the CDR3 is TGCGCCAGCAGCCAATTTCTAACCTCCTACAATGAGCAGTTCTTC. It specifies CASSQFLTSYNEQFF.

For this clonotype: Since it is a stray read in a library aimed at alpha chains, this beta chain has a size that is not meaningful. The chain couples TRBV3-1 to TRBJ2-5, with D possibly matching TRBD1 (5 bases). The CDR3 runs 13 residues. Trimming shortened V by 1 base and J by 7 bases, and 10 bases separated the two germline ends. Per germline, CDR1 LGHDT and CDR2 YNNKEL (reference sequence). CDR3: CASSQGGPRTQYF. Written as DNA, the CDR3 is TGTGCCAGCAGCCAAGGGGGCCCTCGGACCCAGTACTTC.

Comments on this clonotype: This beta chain turned up in a library designed for alpha chains; as an off-target read, its abundance says little. V usage is TRBV7-2 and J usage is TRBJ2-7, with 11 bases identical to TRBD2. Looked up from germline, CDR1 is SGHTA and CDR2 is FQGNSA. With V trimmed by 5 bases and J by 4 bases, 4 bases remained unmatched. The CDR3 has 14 amino acids. The CDR3 here is CASSPSGGQYEQYF. CDR3 sequence (DNA): TGTGCCAGCAGCCCTAGCGGGGGGCAATACGAGCAGTACTTC.

About this clonotype itself: This beta chain was picked up by a library intended for alpha chains and is off target, so its count carries little meaning. The chain carries TRBV5-1 and TRBJ2-3; 11 bases are shared with TRBD1. Germline V gene sequence: CDR1 SGHRS, CDR2 YFSETQ. V shed 5 bases and J 6 bases; nucleotides not matched to a gene: 8. This CDR3 spans 15 amino acids. CDR3 region: CASSPPDRGLDTQYF. The CDR3 DNA follows: TGCGCCAGCAGTCCCCCGGACAGGGGGCTGGATACGCAGTATTTT.

A note on this clonotype: Since it is a stray read in a library aimed at alpha chains, this beta chain has a size that is not meaningful. This chain's CDR3 is CASSFGQDTQYF. CDR3 coding DNA: TGTGCCAGCAGCTTCGGACAGGATACGCAGTATTTT. This chain joins TRBV11-2 and TRBJ2-3; TRBD1 might be the D (6 bases). This CDR3 comprises 12 residues. The V and J ends lost 3 bases and 6 bases respectively, with 7 bases between them. CDR1 is SGHAT, CDR2 FQNNGV, per germline.